This T cell receptor (beta chain) was found in a study of T cells after yellow fever vaccination. Findings and caveats of the study: Primary-vaccination clones mostly resurfaced post-booster (roughly 97% CD4, around 88% CD8).

TCRdb re-analysed the 5' RACE reads in MiXCR, keeping a single row per CDR3 protein. Of more than 300,000 distinct CDR3 sequences listed, about 10% are singletons. This clonotype was detected only a few times. What it binds is not known. V gave up 5 bases and J gave up 4 bases, with 23 bases separating them. CDR1 and CDR2 (germline): MGHDK, SYGVNS. This CDR3 comprises 17 residues. The specimen comprised CD4+ T cells sorted from PBMCs, sampled 45 days after the yellow fever booster vaccination. The chain carries TRBV25-1 and TRBJ2-5, with D possibly TRBD1 on 6 matching bases. This receptor was identified in a man aged 18 to 35 who received the YFV17D yellow fever vaccine. CDR3 in amino acids: CASSSQGLLNLAETQYF. CDR3 nucleotide sequence: TGTGCCAGCAGTTCCCAGGGGCTGCTTAATCTGGCAGAGACCCAGTACTTC.